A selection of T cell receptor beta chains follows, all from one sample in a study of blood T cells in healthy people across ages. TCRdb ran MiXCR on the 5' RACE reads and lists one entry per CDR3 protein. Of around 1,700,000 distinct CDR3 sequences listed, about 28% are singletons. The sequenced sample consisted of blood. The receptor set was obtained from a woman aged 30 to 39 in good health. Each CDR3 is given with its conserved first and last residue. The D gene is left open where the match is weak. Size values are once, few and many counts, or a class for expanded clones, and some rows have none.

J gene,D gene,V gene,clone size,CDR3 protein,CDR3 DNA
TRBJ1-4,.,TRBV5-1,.,CASSWDVPPNEKLFF,TGCGCCAGCAGCTGGGACGTCCCCCCTAATGAAAAACTGTTTTTT
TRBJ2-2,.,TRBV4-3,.,CASSAMGAGRDTGELFF,TGCGCCAGCAGCGCCATGGGGGCGGGAAGGGACACCGGGGAGCTGTTTTTT
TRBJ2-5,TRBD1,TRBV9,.,CASSVETGGLQETQYF,TGTGCCAGCAGCGTGGAGACAGGGGGCTTACAAGAGACCCAGTACTTC
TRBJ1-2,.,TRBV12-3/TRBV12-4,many,CATFVNGGADYGYTF,TGTGCCACCTTTGTAAATGGGGGCGCCGACTATGGCTACACCTTC
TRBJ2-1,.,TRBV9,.,CASSPPQGGPYNEQFF,TGTGCCAGCAGCCCTCCTCAGGGTGGCCCCTACAATGAGCAGTTCTTC
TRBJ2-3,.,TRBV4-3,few,CASSQEVGRTGTDTQYF,TGCGCCAGCAGCCAAGAGGTTGGGAGGACCGGCACAGATACGCAGTATTTT
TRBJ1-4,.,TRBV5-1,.,CASSPGVGGTNEKLFF,TGCGCCAGCAGCCCTGGCGTGGGGGGTACTAATGAAAAACTGTTTTTT
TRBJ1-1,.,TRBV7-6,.,CASSLAAECAEAFF,TGTGCCAGCAGCTTAGCGGCGGAGTGCGCTGAAGCTTTCTTT
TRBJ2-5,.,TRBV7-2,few,CASSLARGYQETQYF,TGTGCCAGCAGCTTAGCCCGGGGGTACCAAGAGACCCAGTACTTC
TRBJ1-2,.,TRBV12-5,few,CASGHRDYTF,TGTGCTAGTGGCCACAGGGACTACACCTTC
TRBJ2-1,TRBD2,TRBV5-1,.,CASSPKVAGGLSEQFF,TGCGCCAGCAGCCCCAAAGTAGCGGGGGGCCTTTCTGAGCAGTTCTTC
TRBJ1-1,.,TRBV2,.,CASRSGTQQTPAFF,TGTGCCAGCAGATCCGGGACACAACAAACCCCAGCTTTCTTT
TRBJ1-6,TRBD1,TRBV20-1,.,CSALITGGESPLHF,TGCAGTGCTTTAATTACAGGGGGCGAGTCACCCCTCCACTTT
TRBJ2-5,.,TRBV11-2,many,CASSLAAQGETQYF,TGTGCCAGCAGCTTAGCGGCACAAGGGGAGACCCAGTACTTC
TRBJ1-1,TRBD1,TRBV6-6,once,CASSYGRGNLNTEAFF,TGTGCCAGCAGTTACGGCAGGGGGAATTTAAACACTGAAGCTTTCTTT
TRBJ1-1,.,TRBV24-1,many,CATSDLPLLGAEEAFF,TGTGCCACCAGTGATTTGCCCCTTCTGGGCGCCGAGGAAGCTTTCTTT
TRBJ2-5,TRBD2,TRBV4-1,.,CASSQVGTSGVTGTQYF,TGCGCCAGCAGCCAAGTTGGGACTAGCGGGGTGACGGGGACCCAGTACTTC
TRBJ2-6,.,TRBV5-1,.,CASSLSIGSGANVLTF,TGCGCCAGCAGCTTGTCAATTGGCTCTGGGGCCAACGTCCTGACTTTC
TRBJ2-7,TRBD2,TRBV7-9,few,CASSSTSGGIEQYF,TGTGCCAGCAGCTCGACTAGCGGGGGGATCGAGCAGTACTTC
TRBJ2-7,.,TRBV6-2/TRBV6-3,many,CASGWGRVNSYEQYF,TGTGCCAGCGGATGGGGCCGGGTGAACTCCTACGAGCAGTACTTC
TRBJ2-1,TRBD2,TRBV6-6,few,CASTSQRGNNEQFF,TGTGCCAGCACCTCCCAGCGGGGGAACAATGAGCAGTTCTTC
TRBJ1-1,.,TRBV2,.,CASSESTRGTEAFF,TGTGCCAGCAGTGAGTCGACTCGGGGCACTGAAGCTTTCTTT
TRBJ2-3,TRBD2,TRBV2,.,CASMRTSGGDTQYF,TGTGCCAGCATGAGGACTAGCGGGGGTGATACGCAGTATTTT
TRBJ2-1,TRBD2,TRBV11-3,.,CAGGGSNYNEQFF,TGTGCCGGCGGCGGGAGTAACTACAATGAGCAGTTCTTC
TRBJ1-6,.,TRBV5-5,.,CASSSTGTAYNSPLHF,TGTGCCAGCAGCTCTACCGGGACGGCCTATAATTCACCCCTCCACTTT
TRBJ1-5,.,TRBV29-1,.,CSVTDEGNQPQHF,TGCAGCGTCACAGACGAGGGCAATCAGCCCCAGCATTTT
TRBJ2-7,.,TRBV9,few,CASSGGGGDYEQYF,TGTGCCAGCAGCGGAGGAGGGGGAGACTACGAGCAGTACTTC
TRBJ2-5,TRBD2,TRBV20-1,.,CSARRNRLAGVRETQYF,TGCAGTGCTAGACGAAATCGACTAGCGGGAGTAAGAGAGACCCAGTACTTC
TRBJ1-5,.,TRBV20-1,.,CSARDTSSNQPQHF,TGCAGTGCTAGGGACACCTCTAGCAATCAGCCCCAGCATTTT
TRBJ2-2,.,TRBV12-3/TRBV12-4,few,CASGVVGDYTGELFF,TGTGCCAGCGGGGTCGTGGGGGATTACACCGGGGAGCTGTTTTTT
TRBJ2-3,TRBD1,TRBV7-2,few,CASSVAQGTPDTQYF,TGTGCCAGCAGCGTAGCACAGGGGACGCCAGATACGCAGTATTTT
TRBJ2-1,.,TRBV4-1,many,CASSQGEYEQFF,TGCGCCAGCAGCCAAGGGGAGTATGAGCAGTTCTTC
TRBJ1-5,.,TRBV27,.,CASSQKATVSNQPQHF,TGTGCCAGCAGCCAAAAAGCGACAGTTAGCAATCAGCCCCAGCATTTT